A selection of T cell receptor beta chains follows, all from one sample in a study of T cell responses to AZD1222 COVID-19 vaccine. Assay: immunoSEQ multiplex PCR; the TCRdb copy retains only in-frame clones and omits some. Of about 150,000 clones listed, about 89% are singletons. The specimen comprised peripheral blood, sampled 28 days after the second dose of the MenACWY control vaccine. Source of these receptors: an adult who received the MenACWY meningococcal vaccine as a control. The CDR3 runs from the conserved cysteine through the conserved F or W. Fields, in order: V gene, clone size, D gene, J gene, CDR3 DNA, CDR3 protein. D genes are given only for firm matches. Clone sizes are given selectively: once, few, many, or a class where the clone is expanded.

v_gene: TRBV12-3/TRBV12-4; abundance: NA; d_gene: NA; j_gene: TRBJ2-2; CDR3nt: TGTGCCAGCAGTTTACGCCAGGCCGGGGAGCTGTTTTTT; CDR3aa: CASSLRQAGELFF
v_gene: TRBV5-1; abundance: few; d_gene: TRBD1; j_gene: TRBJ1-1; CDR3nt: TGCGCCAGCAGCTTGGCTCAGGGGGCCACTGAAGCTTTCTTT; CDR3aa: CASSLAQGATEAFF
v_gene: TRBV27; abundance: NA; d_gene: NA; j_gene: TRBJ2-2; CDR3nt: TGTGCCAGCAGTTTATTTGGGGGCTCCGGGGAGCTGTTTTTT; CDR3aa: CASSLFGGSGELFF
v_gene: TRBV19; abundance: NA; d_gene: NA; j_gene: TRBJ2-4; CDR3nt: TGTGCCACCAATAAGGGGCAGATTGGTGGAAACATTCAGTACTTC; CDR3aa: CATNKGQIGGNIQYF
v_gene: TRBV11-2; abundance: NA; d_gene: NA; j_gene: TRBJ2-7; CDR3nt: TGTGCCAGCAGCATTGGACAAGCCTACGAGCAGTACTTC; CDR3aa: CASSIGQAYEQYF
v_gene: TRBV2; abundance: NA; d_gene: NA; j_gene: TRBJ1-5; CDR3nt: TGTGCCAGCGGAGTTAGCAATCAGCCCCAGCATTTT; CDR3aa: CASGVSNQPQHF
v_gene: TRBV20-1; abundance: NA; d_gene: NA; j_gene: TRBJ2-1; CDR3nt: TGCAGTGCTAGTACTCCCGGGGGGAGGGGGAACAATGAGCAGTTCTTC; CDR3aa: CSASTPGGRGNNEQFF
v_gene: TRBV7-2; abundance: NA; d_gene: NA; j_gene: TRBJ2-5; CDR3nt: TGTGCCAGCATCCAGTGGGGGGTTCAAGAGACCCAGTACTTC; CDR3aa: CASIQWGVQETQYF
v_gene: TRBV30; abundance: NA; d_gene: TRBD1; j_gene: TRBJ2-7; CDR3nt: TGTGCCTGGAGCGGGACAGGGGCCTACGAGCAGTACTTC; CDR3aa: CAWSGTGAYEQYF
v_gene: TRBV10-3; abundance: NA; d_gene: NA; j_gene: TRBJ2-7; CDR3nt: TGTGCCATCAACCGGGGGCAGGCCTACGAGCAGTACTTC; CDR3aa: CAINRGQAYEQYF
v_gene: TRBV5-1; abundance: NA; d_gene: TRBD2; j_gene: TRBJ2-1; CDR3nt: TGCGCCAGCAGCTTGGAAGTAGCGGGAGTGGATGAGCAGTTCTTC; CDR3aa: CASSLEVAGVDEQFF
v_gene: TRBV6-5; abundance: NA; d_gene: NA; j_gene: TRBJ2-7; CDR3nt: TGTGCCAGCAGTTACGAGTCGACTTGGGGAGAGCAGTACTTC; CDR3aa: CASSYESTWGEQYF
v_gene: TRBV28; abundance: NA; d_gene: TRBD1; j_gene: TRBJ1-6; CDR3nt: TGTGCCAGCAGTCTAGGCCGGGACAGCAATTCACCCCTCCACTTT; CDR3aa: CASSLGRDSNSPLHF
v_gene: TRBV6-1; abundance: NA; d_gene: NA; j_gene: TRBJ1-6; CDR3nt: TGTGCCAGCACCCCTGGGGGGGCAAGTAATTCACCCCTCCACTTT; CDR3aa: CASTPGGASNSPLHF
v_gene: TRBV28; abundance: NA; d_gene: NA; j_gene: TRBJ2-5; CDR3nt: TGTGCCAGCAGTTTACTCCAAGAGACCCAGTACTTC; CDR3aa: CASSLLQETQYF
v_gene: TRBV28; abundance: NA; d_gene: NA; j_gene: TRBJ1-6; CDR3nt: TGTGCCAGCAGTTTTCCACAGGGTAGGCTCGCCCTCCACTTT; CDR3aa: CASSFPQGRLALHF
v_gene: TRBV5-1; abundance: NA; d_gene: TRBD1; j_gene: TRBJ2-7; CDR3nt: TGCGCCAGCAGCGGACAGGGTCTCTCCTACGAGCAGTACTTC; CDR3aa: CASSGQGLSYEQYF
v_gene: TRBV9; abundance: NA; d_gene: TRBD1; j_gene: TRBJ1-1; CDR3nt: TGTGCCAGCAGCGTAGCTGGGACAGGGGGCCAAAACGAAGCTTTCTTT; CDR3aa: CASSVAGTGGQNEAFF
v_gene: TRBV19; abundance: NA; d_gene: TRBD1; j_gene: TRBJ1-5; CDR3nt: TGTGCCAGTTGGGACAGGAGCAATCAGCCCCAGCATTTT; CDR3aa: CASWDRSNQPQHF
v_gene: TRBV13; abundance: NA; d_gene: TRBD1; j_gene: TRBJ1-1; CDR3nt: TGTGCCAGCAGCTTTCCGACAGGGAGGACTGAAGCTTTCTTT; CDR3aa: CASSFPTGRTEAFF
v_gene: TRBV6-1; abundance: NA; d_gene: NA; j_gene: TRBJ2-1; CDR3nt: TGTGCCAGCAGTGAAGCGCTCATTTACAATGAGCAGTTCTTC; CDR3aa: CASSEALIYNEQFF
v_gene: TRBV19; abundance: NA; d_gene: NA; j_gene: TRBJ2-7; CDR3nt: TGTGCCAGTAGTATGTCGGGTCTCGGGGGATACGAGCAGTACTTC; CDR3aa: CASSMSGLGGYEQYF
v_gene: TRBV5-1; abundance: once; d_gene: TRBD1; j_gene: TRBJ1-4; CDR3nt: TGCGCCAGCAGCAACCGACAGGGAGGGGGCCTTAATGAAAAACTGTTTTTT; CDR3aa: CASSNRQGGGLNEKLFF
v_gene: TRBV18; abundance: NA; d_gene: NA; j_gene: TRBJ1-4; CDR3nt: TGTGCCAGCTCACCACCGTCAGGGTCCGGTTTAGAACTGTTTTTT; CDR3aa: CASSPPSGSGLELFF